This TCR beta chain was captured in a study of blood T cell repertoires in COVID-19. Measured with immunoSEQ multiplex PCR; TCRdb has only the in-frame clones, and not every one. The sample contains approximately 300,000 clones, around 90% of which appear only once. V was pared by 2 bases and J by 3 bases, with 7 bases of the junction left unmatched. The CDR3 contains 15 residues. The germline CDR1 and CDR2 sequences are SGHTA and FQGNSA. The receptor was isolated from a woman aged 50 to 60 who had recovered from COVID-19. Sequences were obtained from peripheral blood. The V call is TRBV7-2, the J call TRBJ2-7; 7 nucleotides match TRBD2. CDR3 protein: CASSLNPSGNYEQYF. The CDR3 nucleotides read TGTGCCAGCAGCTTAAACCCTAGCGGAAACTACGAGCAGTACTTC.